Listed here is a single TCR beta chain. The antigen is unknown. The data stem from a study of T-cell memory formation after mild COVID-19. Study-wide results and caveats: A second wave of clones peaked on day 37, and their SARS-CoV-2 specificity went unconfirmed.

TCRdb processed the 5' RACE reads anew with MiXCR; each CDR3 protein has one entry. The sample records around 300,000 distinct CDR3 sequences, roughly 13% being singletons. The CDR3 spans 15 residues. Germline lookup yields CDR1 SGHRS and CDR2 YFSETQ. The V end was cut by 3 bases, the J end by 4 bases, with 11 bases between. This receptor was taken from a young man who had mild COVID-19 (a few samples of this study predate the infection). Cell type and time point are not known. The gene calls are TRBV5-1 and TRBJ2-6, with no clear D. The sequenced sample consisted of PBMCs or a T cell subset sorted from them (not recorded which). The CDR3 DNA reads TGCGCCAGCAGCTCGGGTGTCTCGGGGGCCAACGTCCTGACTTTC. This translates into CASSSGVSGANVLTF.